Shown below are 14 T cell receptor beta chains from a single sample sequenced in a study of blood T cell repertoires in COVID-19. Profiled with immunoSEQ multiplex PCR; TCRdb holds only in-frame clones, not every one. The sample lists about 410,000 clones; 75% to 90% were seen once. Sequencing input: peripheral blood. These receptor sequences come from a woman between 40 and 50 years old with COVID-19, enrolled during active disease.

The sample holds one count of this clone. CDR3: CASSIDLGAYNEQFF. CDR3 DNA: TGTGCCAGCAGTATAGACCTAGGGGCCTACAATGAGCAGTTCTTC. The rearrangement links TRBV6-5 to TRBJ2-1; weak D call: TRBD1 (5 bases). V shed 5 bases and J shed 2 bases, with 13 bases lying between them. CDR3 length equals 15 residues. Germline-derived CDR1 and CDR2 are MNHEY and SVGAGI.

As to this clone: Germline is not matched at one junction end, which may reflect a read error. The chain employs TRBV7-2 and TRBJ2-7; the D gene is possibly TRBD1 (6 bases). Germline values: CDR1 SGHTA, CDR2 FQGNSA. This CDR3 contains 15 residues. This CDR3 reads CASSRAGTSSHEQYF. In nucleotides, the CDR3 is TGTGCCAGCAGCCGGGCCGGGACAAGCTCCCACGAGCAGTACTTC.

The chain employs TRBV6-2 or TRBV6-3 and TRBJ2-1, with 10 bases fitting TRBD2. CDR1 MNHEY and CDR2 SVGEGT come from the germline V gene. With 5 bases clipped from V and 4 bases from J, the junction kept 2 bases outside the gene matches. The CDR3 spans 14 residues. Here the CDR3 DNA reads TGTGCCAGCAGTCGAGCGGGGGGGTACAATGAGCAGTTCTTC. It translates to CASSRAGGYNEQFF.

This sequence joins TRBV28 and TRBJ2-7; TRBD1 aligns across 7 bases. V gave up 6 bases and J gave up 6 bases; unmatched junction bases: 11. Germline V lookup: CDR1 MDHEN, CDR2 SYDVKM. This CDR3 is built from 14 residues. The CDR3 nucleotides are TGTGCCAGCAGATCTCCGGGACAGCTTGCCGAGCAGTACTTC. It yields the protein CASRSPGQLAEQYF.

The chain couples TRBV5-1 to TRBJ2-3; 14 bases map to TRBD2. The V segment lost 4 bases and the J segment 2 bases; nucleotides outside the gene matches: 9. From germline, CDR1 is SGHRS and CDR2 YFSETQ. CDR3 length: 18 amino acids. CDR3 sequence reads: CASSTGLAGGIYTDTQYF. Written as DNA, the CDR3 is TGCGCCAGCAGCACCGGACTAGCGGGAGGTATTTACACAGATACGCAGTATTTT.

This chain links TRBV18 with TRBJ2-2, with TRBD2 as a possible D gene (5 bases). The CDR3 extends over 14 amino acids. V lost 3 bases, J lost 3 bases, and 8 bases lay in between. CDR1 and CDR2 (germline): KGHSH, LQKENI. The CDR3 protein is CASSPRGDTGELFF. CDR3 DNA: TGTGCCAGCTCACCTCGGGGAGACACCGGGGAGCTGTTTTTT. The full variable domain, rest sourced from reference TRBV18 and TRBJ2-2, is NAGVMQNPRHLVRRRGQEARLRCSPMKGHSHVYWYRQLPEEGLKFMVYLQKENIIDESGMPKERFSAEFPKEGPSILRIQQVVRGDSAAYFCASSPRGDTGELFFGEGSRLTVL.

This chain's CDR3 is CASSPGHPNSPLHF. CDR3 sequence (DNA): TGCGCCAGCAGTCCGGGACACCCAAATTCACCCCTCCACTTT. The chain recombines TRBV5-1 with TRBJ1-6, with D possibly TRBD1 on 6 matching bases. Trimming stripped 5 bases from V and 7 bases from J, with 13 bases between. This CDR3 is built from 14 residues. Germline V gene sequence: CDR1 SGHRS, CDR2 YFSETQ.

This rearrangement joins TRBV15 to TRBJ1-5, with D perhaps TRBD1 (5 bases). V lost 0 bases, J lost 8 bases, and 5 bases lay in between. This CDR3 region has 12 residues. From germline, CDR1 is LNHNV and CDR2 YYDKDF (reference sequence). The DNA for the CDR3 is TGTGCCACCAGCAGAGACAGGGAGCCCCAGCATTTT. It yields the protein CATSRDREPQHF.

This clone was counted between two and nine times. The V and J genes are TRBV9 and TRBJ2-7; 8 nucleotides agree with TRBD1. Germline V CDR1 and CDR2: SGDLS, YYNGEE. J gave up 3 bases and V 4 bases, and 6 bases lay outside the gene matches. The CDR3 consists of 14 residues. CDR3 amino acids: CASSLGQGGYEQYF. DNA for the CDR3: TGTGCCAGCAGCCTCGGACAGGGAGGCTACGAGCAGTACTTC.

The chain combines TRBV19 with TRBJ2-7, with 7 bases matching TRBD1. V lost 6 bases to trimming and J lost 3 bases; unmatched junction nucleotides: 8. CDR1 and CDR2 (germline): LNHDA, SQIVND (reference sequence). This CDR3 region has 14 residues. CDR3 sequence reads: CASSRRQGNYEQYF. The CDR3 DNA reads TGTGCCAGTAGCCGCCGACAGGGTAACTACGAGCAGTACTTC.

This clone was counted a few times. The rearrangement links TRBV4-3 to TRBJ1-2; D unclear. The CDR3 is 13 residues long. V lost 2 bases and J lost 7, with 11 bases in between. CDR1 is LGHNA and CDR2 is YSLEER in the germline V gene. CDR3 DNA sequence: TGCGCCAGCAGCCAAAGAGAATCCCGTGGCTACACCTTC. Amino acids: CASSQRESRGYTF.

The table lists this clone with a few counts. The chain carries TRBV3-1 (or the pseudogene TRBV3-2) and TRBJ1-1, with D possibly being TRBD1 (6 bases). V lost 4 bases, J lost 6 bases, and 15 bases lay in between. This CDR3 spans 14 amino acids. CDR1 is LGHDT, CDR2 YNNKEL, per germline (reference sequence). CDR3 residues: CASSRIQGMAEAFF. CDR3 in DNA: TGTGCCAGCAGCCGAATACAGGGAATGGCTGAAGCTTTCTTT.

The rearrangement joins TRBV6-2 or TRBV6-3 to TRBJ2-1; TRBD1 agrees at 7 bases. This CDR3 region has 15 residues. The ends lost 3 bases at V and 7 bases at J; junction bases unmatched: 9. The germline V gene encodes CDR1 MNHEY and CDR2 SVGEGT. As DNA, the CDR3 is TGTGCCAGCAGTTATTCCGAGGACAGGTGGAATGAGCAGTTCTTC. It yields the protein CASSYSEDRWNEQFF.

This clone was detected only a few times. The chain has TRBV7-3 and TRBJ2-1; 8 bases agree with TRBD2. Germline assignment: CDR1 SGHTA and CDR2 FQGTGA. Trimming removed 1 base from V and 3 bases from J; junction bases left unmatched: 5. CDR3 length: 16 residues. CDR3 loop: CASSLRDSGIYNEQFF. Here the CDR3 DNA reads TGTGCCAGCAGCTTAAGGGATAGCGGGATCTACAATGAGCAGTTCTTC.